This TCR beta chain appears in the sequencing data of a study of T cells expressing NK-cell markers. Study-wide results and limits: Whether the expanded NKG2C+ T cell clones recognized HCMV remained unclear.

Germline V gives CDR1 SGHTA, CDR2 FQGNSA. This CDR3 is 12 amino acids long. TCRdb reprocessed the 5' RACE reads, keeping one entry per CDR3 protein, no DNA. This sample's table has about 440,000 distinct CDR3 sequences. A remark on this clonotype: The antigen is not known.

The chain joins TRBV7-2 to TRBJ2-2. Input material: blood T cells: a sorted CD56 or NKG2C T cell subset, CD4+ or CD8+ T cells, or bulk PBMC T cells (not recorded which). This TCR derives from a woman between 18 and 69 years old in good health. The CDR3 region is CASSLTNGELFF.